This T cell receptor beta chain originates from a study of cytomegalovirus exposure and HLA in healthy donors. The ends lost 2 bases at V and 7 bases at J; junction bases unmatched: 11. This CDR3 is 15 amino acids long. The V gene's germline CDR1 is SGHTA and CDR2 FQGTGA. This clone has just one count. Its cognate antigen is unknown. While the first cohort had 600 to 800 subjects, the donors belonged to the separate validation cohort of 100 to 150 subjects. Clones were sequenced by immunoSEQ multiplex PCR, and TCRdb holds only the in-frame ones, with some missing. The table has roughly 300,000 clones, roughly 88% seen once. Study outcomes and limitations: Rare TCR sequences dominated, though some public TCRs recurred in many donors. The classifier, whose performance was assessed in both the original and validation cohorts, reportedly diagnosed cytomegalovirus status with high specificity and sensitivity.

Sequenced material: PBMCs. The receptor comes from a woman younger than 30 in good health and CMV-seronegative. V gene TRBV7-3 combines with J gene TRBJ2-7; 7 bases fit TRBD2. In DNA form, the CDR3 reads TGTGCCAGCAGCTTAGGTAGCGGGCCTCGTTTAGAGCAGTACTTC. This gives the protein CASSLGSGPRLEQYF. Full variable domain (missing parts from reference TRBV7-3 and TRBJ2-7): GAGVSQTPSNKVTEKGKYVELRCDPISGHTALYWYRQSLGQGPEFLIYFQGTGAADDSGLPNDRFFAVRPEGSVSTLKIQRTERGDSAVYLCASSLGSGPRLEQYFGPGTRLTVT.